This section outlines one T cell receptor (beta chain) sequence together with its context. Its antigen is as yet unknown. The data were taken from a study of cytomegalovirus exposure and HLA in healthy donors. Findings and caveats of the study: Another analysis was done later, and it associated 15,000 to 20,000 TCR beta sequences with HLA alleles at 0.05 false discovery rate. V segments that were indistinguishable, TRBV6-2 and TRBV6-3 among them, were omitted from analysis.

Germline V gives CDR1 SQVTM, CDR2 ANQGSEA. The CDR3 length is 14 residues. The V end was cut by 5 bases, the J end by 2 bases, with 12 bases between. PCR involved 60 Vbeta and 13 Jbeta primers. TCRdb's table, derived via immunoSEQ multiplex PCR, lists solely in-frame clones and lacks some. The sample has 150,000 or so clones, around four fifths seen once. This chain uses TRBV29-1 with TRBJ2-2, with D possibly TRBD1 on 5 matching bases. Material for sequencing was PBMCs. This sequence originates from a female donor in good health and CMV-seronegative. CDR3 DNA sequence: TGCAGCGTTTCTACTGACAGAAACACCGGGGAGCTGTTTTTT. This gives the protein CSVSTDRNTGELFF.